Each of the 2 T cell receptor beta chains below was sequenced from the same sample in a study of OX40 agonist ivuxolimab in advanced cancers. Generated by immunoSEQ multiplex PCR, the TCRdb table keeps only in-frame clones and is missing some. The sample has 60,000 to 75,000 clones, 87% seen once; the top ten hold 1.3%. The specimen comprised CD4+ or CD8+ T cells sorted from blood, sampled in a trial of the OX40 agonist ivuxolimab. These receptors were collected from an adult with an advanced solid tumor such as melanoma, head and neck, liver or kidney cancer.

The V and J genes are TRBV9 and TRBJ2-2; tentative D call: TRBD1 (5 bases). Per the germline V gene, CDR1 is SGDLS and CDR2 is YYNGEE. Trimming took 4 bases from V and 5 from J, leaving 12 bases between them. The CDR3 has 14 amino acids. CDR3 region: CASSFRVWTGELFF. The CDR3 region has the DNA TGTGCCAGCAGCTTCAGGGTGTGGACCGGGGAGCTGTTTTTT.

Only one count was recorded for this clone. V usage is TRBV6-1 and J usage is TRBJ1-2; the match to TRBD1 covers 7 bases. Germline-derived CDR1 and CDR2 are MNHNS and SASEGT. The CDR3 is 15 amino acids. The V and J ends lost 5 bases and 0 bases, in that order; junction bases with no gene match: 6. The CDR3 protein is CASSSGTATNYGYTF. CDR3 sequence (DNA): TGTGCCAGCAGTAGCGGGACAGCAACTAACTATGGCTACACCTTC.